This T cell receptor (beta chain) was sequenced during a study of T cell responses to AZD1222 COVID-19 vaccine. This clone appeared once. Produced via immunoSEQ multiplex PCR; TCRdb's table is partial and in-frame only. The sample shows 90,000 to 140,000 clones, over 75% of them seen only once. The V gene's germline CDR1 is MGHDK and CDR2 SYGVNS. The CDR3 contains 15 residues. V was trimmed by 5 bases and J by 4 bases, leaving 17 bases between them. The source was peripheral blood, collected on day 0 of AZD1222 vaccination. The sequence came from an adult in good health. The chain carries TRBV25-1 and TRBJ1-2, with D possibly being TRBD1 (5 bases). The CDR3 loop is CASSPPGGGAYGYTF. CDR3 nucleotide sequence: TGTGCCAGCAGTCCCCCGGGGGGAGGGGCCTATGGCTACACCTTC.